Detailed here is one T cell receptor beta chain. Its specificity is not known. The sample originates from a study of TIL therapy for anti-PD-1-resistant metastatic lung cancer. On the study more broadly: Most patients had lung adenocarcinoma.

Study results and caveats: Many TIL product clones were absent from baseline tumor, suggesting clonal contraction.

Sequencing used immunoSEQ v3. Sequencing depth was about 2 million read pairs for survey level, roughly 4.5-6 million for deep. The method was immunoSEQ multiplex PCR; TCRdb's version includes in-frame clones alone and lacks a portion of them. This table holds approximately 95,000 clones, about three fifths found once. The germline V gene encodes CDR1 MNHEY and CDR2 SVGAGI. Trimming took 6 bases from V and 5 from J, leaving 19 bases between them. The CDR3 extends over 15 amino acids. The time point here: pre-treatment sample, taken before nivolumab and TIL therapy. The tumor samples were excised metastases, mostly pleural nodules or supraclavicular lymph nodes. Tumor harvest preceded PD-1/PD-L1 blockade, followed by nivolumab treatment.

This rearrangement joins TRBV6-5 to TRBJ1-1, with a weak D call TRBD1 (5 bases). This sample comprised tumor tissue, obtained at baseline. The clonotype was recovered from a person aged 25-79 years with non-small cell lung cancer. The CDR3, as DNA: TGTGCCAGCAGCTTCTCTACCCAGGGTTCGACTGAAGCTTTCTTT. The encoded protein is CASSFSTQGSTEAFF.